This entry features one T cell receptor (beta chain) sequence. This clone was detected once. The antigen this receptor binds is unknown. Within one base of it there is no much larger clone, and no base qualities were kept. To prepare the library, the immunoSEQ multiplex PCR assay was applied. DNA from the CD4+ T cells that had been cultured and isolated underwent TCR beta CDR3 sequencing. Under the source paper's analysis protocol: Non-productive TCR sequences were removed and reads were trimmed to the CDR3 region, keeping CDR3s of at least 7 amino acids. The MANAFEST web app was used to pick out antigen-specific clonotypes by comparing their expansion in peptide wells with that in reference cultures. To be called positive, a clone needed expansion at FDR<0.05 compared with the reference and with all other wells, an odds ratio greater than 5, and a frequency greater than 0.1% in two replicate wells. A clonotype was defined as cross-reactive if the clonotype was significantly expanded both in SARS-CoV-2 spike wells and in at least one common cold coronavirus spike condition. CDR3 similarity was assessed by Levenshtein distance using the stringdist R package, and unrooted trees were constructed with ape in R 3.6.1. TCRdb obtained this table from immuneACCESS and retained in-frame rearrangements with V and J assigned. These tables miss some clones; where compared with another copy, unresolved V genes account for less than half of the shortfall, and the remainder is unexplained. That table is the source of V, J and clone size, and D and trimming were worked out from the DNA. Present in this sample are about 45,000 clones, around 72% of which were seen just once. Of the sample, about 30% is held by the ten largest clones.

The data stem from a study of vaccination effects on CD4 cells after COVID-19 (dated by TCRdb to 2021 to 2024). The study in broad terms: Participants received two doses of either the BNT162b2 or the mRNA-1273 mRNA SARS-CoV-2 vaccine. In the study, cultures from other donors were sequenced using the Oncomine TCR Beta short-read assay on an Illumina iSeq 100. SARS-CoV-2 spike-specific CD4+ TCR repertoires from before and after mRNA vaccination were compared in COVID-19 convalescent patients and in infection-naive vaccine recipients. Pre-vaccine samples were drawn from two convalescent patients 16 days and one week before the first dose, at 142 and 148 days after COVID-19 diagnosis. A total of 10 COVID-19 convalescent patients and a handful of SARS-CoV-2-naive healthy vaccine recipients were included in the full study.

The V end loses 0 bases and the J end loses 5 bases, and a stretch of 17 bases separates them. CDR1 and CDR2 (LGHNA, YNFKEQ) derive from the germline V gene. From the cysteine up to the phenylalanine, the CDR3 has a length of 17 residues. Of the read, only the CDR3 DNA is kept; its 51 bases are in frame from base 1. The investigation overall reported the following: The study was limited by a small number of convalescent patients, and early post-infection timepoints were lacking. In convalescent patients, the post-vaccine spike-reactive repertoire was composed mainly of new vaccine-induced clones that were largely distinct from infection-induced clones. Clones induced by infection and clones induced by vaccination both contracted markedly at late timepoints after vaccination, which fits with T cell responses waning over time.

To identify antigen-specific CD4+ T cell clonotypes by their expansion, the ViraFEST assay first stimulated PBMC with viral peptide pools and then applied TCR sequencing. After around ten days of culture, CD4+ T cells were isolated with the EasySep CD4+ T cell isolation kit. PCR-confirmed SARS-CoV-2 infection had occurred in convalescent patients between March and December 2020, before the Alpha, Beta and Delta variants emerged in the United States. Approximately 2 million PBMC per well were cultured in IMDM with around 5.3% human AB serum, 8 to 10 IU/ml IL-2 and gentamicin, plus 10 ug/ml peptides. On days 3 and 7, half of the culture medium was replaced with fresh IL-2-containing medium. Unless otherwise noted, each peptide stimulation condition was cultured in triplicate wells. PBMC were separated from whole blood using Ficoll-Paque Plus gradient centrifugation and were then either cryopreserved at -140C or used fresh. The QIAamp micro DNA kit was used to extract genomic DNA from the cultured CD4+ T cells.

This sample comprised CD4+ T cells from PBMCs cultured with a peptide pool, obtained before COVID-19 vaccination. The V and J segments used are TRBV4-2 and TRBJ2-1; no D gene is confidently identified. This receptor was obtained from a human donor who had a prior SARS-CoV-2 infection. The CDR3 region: CASSQDFIPQEHNEQFF. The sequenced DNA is TGTGCCAGCAGCCAAGATTTCATCCCTCAGGAGCACAATGAGCAGTTCTTC.